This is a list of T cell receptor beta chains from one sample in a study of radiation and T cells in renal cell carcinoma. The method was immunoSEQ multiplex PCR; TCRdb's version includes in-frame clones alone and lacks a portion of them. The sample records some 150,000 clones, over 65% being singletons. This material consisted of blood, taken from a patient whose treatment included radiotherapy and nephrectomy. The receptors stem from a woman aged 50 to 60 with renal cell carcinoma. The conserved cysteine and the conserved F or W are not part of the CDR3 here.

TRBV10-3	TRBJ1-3	AISAQNSGNTIY
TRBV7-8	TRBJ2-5	ASSLAWRGETQY
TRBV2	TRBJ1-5	ASSEVGVGGASNQPQH
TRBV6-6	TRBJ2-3	ASRDSTDTQY
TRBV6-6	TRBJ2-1	ASQLGVKQF
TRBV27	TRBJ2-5	ASSFLSGGSETQY
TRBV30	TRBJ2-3	AWSGGEGTDTQY
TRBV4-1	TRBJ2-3	ASSQTSGGAIDTQY
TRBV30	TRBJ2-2	AWTRGPNTGELF
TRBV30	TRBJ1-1	AWEMNTEAF
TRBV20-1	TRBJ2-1	SGSRANEQF
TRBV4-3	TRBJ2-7	ASSQIGGTYEQY
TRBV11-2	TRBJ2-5	ASSLSSGRGGQETQY
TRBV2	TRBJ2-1	ARLTEGGEQF
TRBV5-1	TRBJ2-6	ASSLEQGAFTANVLT
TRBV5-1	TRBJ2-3	ASSFGDATDTQY
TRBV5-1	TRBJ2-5	ASSSIAAEQETQY
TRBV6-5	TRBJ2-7	ASSQMTGGEQY
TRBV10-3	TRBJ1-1	AIRRQGAEATEAF
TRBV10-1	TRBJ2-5	ASSEPTGQGGGETQY
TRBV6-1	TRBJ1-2	ASSEIAGSYGYT
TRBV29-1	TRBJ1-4	SVGTREKLF
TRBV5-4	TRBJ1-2	ASSFPYSSYGYT
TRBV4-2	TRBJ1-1	ASSQRQGTGTEAF
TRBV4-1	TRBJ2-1	ASSLAGRYNEQF
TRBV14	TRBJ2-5	ASSLNTGLHQY
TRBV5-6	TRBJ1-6	ASSLRDPAGTLH
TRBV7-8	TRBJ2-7	ASSPGLAGLRSYEQY
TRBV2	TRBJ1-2	ASTESGTGGIYT
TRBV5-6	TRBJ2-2	ASSLIGRATGELF
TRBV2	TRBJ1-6	ASRYRVGLHSPLH
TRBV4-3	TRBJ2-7	ASSQTGTASYEQY
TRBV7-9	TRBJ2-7	ASSLVQEPYEQY
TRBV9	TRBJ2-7	ASSVAPGQSYEQY
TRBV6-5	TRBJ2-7	ATQGGRDEQY
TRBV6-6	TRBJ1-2	ASSYQTGVYGYT
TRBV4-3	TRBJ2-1	ASSQGRADNEQF
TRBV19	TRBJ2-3	ASSISRDQGPDTQY
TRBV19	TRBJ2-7	ASSIRALGYEQY
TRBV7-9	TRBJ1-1	ASSREGNTEAF
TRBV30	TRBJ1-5	AWSVQGINQPQH
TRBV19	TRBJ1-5	ASSGGTDQPQH
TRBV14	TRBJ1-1	ASSHRRLGNLAF
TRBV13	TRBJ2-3	ASSGRGWADTQY
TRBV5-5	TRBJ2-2	ASSFQGTTGELF
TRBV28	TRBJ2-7	ASNLGYEQY
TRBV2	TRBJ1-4	ASSVQATNEKLF
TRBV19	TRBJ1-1	ASSTQGIMTEAF
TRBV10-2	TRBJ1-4	ASTGETNEKLF
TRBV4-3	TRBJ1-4	ASSQLTGVTNEKLF
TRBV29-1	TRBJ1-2	SVQGYT
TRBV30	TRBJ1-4	AWNRAADEKLF
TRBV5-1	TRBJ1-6	ASTPDSSNSPLH
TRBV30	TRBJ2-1	AWNPAGETEQF
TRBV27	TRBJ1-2	ASSADRQGGYT